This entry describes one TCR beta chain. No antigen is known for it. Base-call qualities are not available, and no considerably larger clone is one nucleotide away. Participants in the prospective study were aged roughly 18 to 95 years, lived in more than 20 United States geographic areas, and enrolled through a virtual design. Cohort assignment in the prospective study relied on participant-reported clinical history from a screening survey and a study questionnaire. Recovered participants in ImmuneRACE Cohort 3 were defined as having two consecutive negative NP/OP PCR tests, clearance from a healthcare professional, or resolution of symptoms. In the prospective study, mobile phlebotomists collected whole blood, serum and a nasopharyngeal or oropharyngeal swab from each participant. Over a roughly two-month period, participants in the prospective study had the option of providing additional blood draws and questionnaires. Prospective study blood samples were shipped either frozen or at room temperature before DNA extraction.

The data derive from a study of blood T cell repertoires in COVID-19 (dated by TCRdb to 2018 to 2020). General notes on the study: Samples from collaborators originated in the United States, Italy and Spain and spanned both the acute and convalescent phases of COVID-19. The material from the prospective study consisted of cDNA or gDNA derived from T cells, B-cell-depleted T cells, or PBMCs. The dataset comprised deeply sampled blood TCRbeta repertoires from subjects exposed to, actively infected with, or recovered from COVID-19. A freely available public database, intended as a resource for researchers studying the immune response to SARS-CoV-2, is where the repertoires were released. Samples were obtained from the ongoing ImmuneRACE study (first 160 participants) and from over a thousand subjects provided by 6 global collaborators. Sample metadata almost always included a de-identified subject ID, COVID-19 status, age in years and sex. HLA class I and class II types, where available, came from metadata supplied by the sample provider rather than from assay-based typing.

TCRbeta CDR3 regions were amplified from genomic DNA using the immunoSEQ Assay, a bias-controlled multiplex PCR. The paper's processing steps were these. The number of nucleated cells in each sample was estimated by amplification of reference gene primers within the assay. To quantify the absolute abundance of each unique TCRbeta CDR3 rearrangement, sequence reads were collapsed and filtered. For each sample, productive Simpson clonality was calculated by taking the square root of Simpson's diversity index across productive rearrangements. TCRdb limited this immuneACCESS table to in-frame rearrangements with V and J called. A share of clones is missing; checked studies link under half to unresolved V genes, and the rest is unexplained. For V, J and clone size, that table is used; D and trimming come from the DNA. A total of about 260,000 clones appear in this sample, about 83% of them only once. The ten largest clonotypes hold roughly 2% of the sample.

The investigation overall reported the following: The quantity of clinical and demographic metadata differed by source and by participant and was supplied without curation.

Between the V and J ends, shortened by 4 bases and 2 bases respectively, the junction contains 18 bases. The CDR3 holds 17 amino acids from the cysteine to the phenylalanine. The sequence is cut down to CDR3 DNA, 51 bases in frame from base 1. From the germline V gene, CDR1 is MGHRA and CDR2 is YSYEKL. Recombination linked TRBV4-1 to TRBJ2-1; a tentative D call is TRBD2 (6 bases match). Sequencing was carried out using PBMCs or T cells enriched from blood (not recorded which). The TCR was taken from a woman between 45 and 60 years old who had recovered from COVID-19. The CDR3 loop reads CASSPRGSGEAYNEQFF. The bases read TGCGCCAGCAGCCCCCGGGGGTCCGGAGAGGCCTACAATGAGCAGTTCTTC.